This TCR beta chain was observed in a study of blood T cell repertoires in COVID-19. Cohort 3 donors counted as recovered after two negative PCRs, clearance, or resolved symptoms. Under the authors' procedure: The assay estimated nucleated cells by amplifying reference gene primers. The data were produced by immunoSEQ multiplex PCR, yet TCRdb's version contains in-frame clones alone and is incomplete. D and trimming come from the DNA, and the V and J calls and clone size come from that table. The table records some 250,000 clones, roughly four fifths of them present only once. Trimming stripped 1 base from V and 5 bases from J, with 10 bases between. The CDR3 is made up of 15 amino acids. CDR1 is SGHRS and CDR2 is YFSETQ in the germline V gene. This clone was found a few times.

This receptor was taken from a man in his forties who had recovered from COVID-19. V gene TRBV5-1 combines with J gene TRBJ1-6; D is unresolved. Sequenced input: PBMCs or T cells enriched from blood (not recorded which). The CDR3 spells CASSLRPDNNSPLHF. CDR3 sequence (DNA): TGCGCCAGCAGCTTGCGCCCCGACAATAATTCACCCCTCCACTTT.